Listed below are T cell receptor beta chains from one sample, sequenced in a study of memory CD8 T cells in hepatitis C reinfection. Measured with immunoSEQ multiplex PCR; TCRdb has only the in-frame clones, and not every one. The data contain approximately 49,000 clones, roughly nine tenths of them singletons. Sequencing was carried out using naive CD8+ T cells sorted from blood. The origin of the receptors is a man younger than 35 with hepatitis C virus infection. Each CDR3 is given with its conserved first and last residue. The D gene is left open where the match is weak. The size entry is marked missing in some rows and otherwise reads once, few, many or a size class.

TRBV28	once	-	TRBJ2-3	CASSSTRDRRETQYF	TGTGCCAGCAGTTCAACGCGGGACAGAAGGGAGACGCAGTATTTT
TRBV11-2	-	TRBD2	TRBJ2-1	CASSLFRLAGETEQFF	TGTGCCAGCAGCTTATTTCGACTAGCGGGGGAAACTGAGCAGTTCTTC
TRBV4-1	few	TRBD2	TRBJ2-3	CASSQVGLAEEGTDTQYF	TGCGCCAGCAGCCAAGTGGGACTAGCGGAAGAGGGCACAGATACGCAGTATTTT
TRBV27	-	-	TRBJ2-7	CASSFGSFSSYEQYF	TGTGCCAGCAGTTTCGGGTCTTTTAGCTCCTACGAGCAGTACTTC
TRBV7-2	-	TRBD2	TRBJ2-3	CASSPSGPSADTQYF	TGTGCCAGCAGCCCTAGCGGGCCCAGCGCAGATACGCAGTATTTT
TRBV5-6	few	-	TRBJ1-1	CASSLGAGRANTEAFF	TGTGCCAGCAGCTTGGGCGCAGGGAGGGCAAACACTGAAGCTTTCTTT
TRBV5-1	-	-	TRBJ2-3	CASSLEGESDLYTDTQYF	TGCGCCAGCAGCTTGGAGGGAGAGTCCGATCTTTACACAGATACGCAGTATTTT
TRBV27	-	TRBD2	TRBJ2-7	CASSPGTSGTYEQYF	TGTGCCAGCAGTCCCGGGACTAGCGGAACCTACGAGCAGTACTTC
TRBV5-4	-	TRBD2	TRBJ2-7	CASSTGATSGSYEQYF	TGTGCCAGCAGTACGGGGGCGACTAGCGGTTCCTACGAGCAGTACTTC
TRBV29-1	-	-	TRBJ1-3	CSVATLQNTIYF	TGCAGCGTTGCTACTCTTCAAAACACCATATATTTT
TRBV27	-	TRBD2	TRBJ2-1	CASSPSGGGSYNEQFF	TGTGCCAGCAGTCCTAGCGGGGGGGGCTCCTACAATGAGCAGTTCTTC
TRBV6-5	-	TRBD2	TRBJ2-7	CASATVAGEPLYF	TGTGCCAGCGCCACGGTAGCGGGAGAACCCCTGTACTTC
TRBV5-1	-	TRBD2	TRBJ2-1	CASSLSASGATNEQFF	TGCGCCAGCAGCTTATCGGCTAGCGGAGCTACCAATGAGCAGTTCTTC
TRBV10-3	few	TRBD1	TRBJ1-1	CAISDRQGGTEAFF	TGTGCCATCAGTGATAGACAGGGTGGCACTGAAGCTTTCTTT
TRBV4-3	-	TRBD2	TRBJ2-5	CASSQEGMWTSPETQYF	TGCGCCAGCAGCCAAGAGGGTATGTGGACTAGCCCGGAGACCCAGTACTTC
TRBV5-6	-	-	TRBJ2-3	CASSSAGPDTQYF	TGTGCCAGCTCAAGCGCGGGCCCAGATACGCAGTATTTT
TRBV12-5	-	-	TRBJ1-5	CASGLGGAGPQHF	TGTGCTAGTGGTTTGGGTGGGGCCGGGCCCCAGCATTTT
TRBV28	-	TRBD1	TRBJ2-7	CASYRDRDYEQYF	TGTGCCAGCTACCGGGACAGGGACTACGAGCAGTACTTC
TRBV9	-	TRBD2	TRBJ2-1	CASSDFGLAGNEQFF	TGTGCCAGCAGCGACTTCGGACTAGCGGGAAATGAGCAGTTCTTC
TRBV9	-	-	TRBJ2-5	CASSVGMRLRETQYF	TGTGCCAGCAGCGTAGGCATGCGTCTTCGAGAGACCCAGTACTTC
TRBV4-1	-	-	TRBJ2-3	CASSQGLSPLDTQYF	TGCGCCAGCAGCCAAGGACTTTCTCCGCTCGATACGCAGTATTTT
TRBV4-1	few	-	TRBJ1-4	CASSQVGGGGAREKLFF	TGCGCCAGCAGCCAAGTGGGAGGAGGGGGGGCTCGGGAAAAACTGTTTTTT
TRBV5-1	once	TRBD2	TRBJ2-5	CASSYGTSGLQETQYF	TGCGCCAGCAGCTATGGGACTAGCGGACTCCAAGAGACCCAGTACTTC
TRBV11-1	few	-	TRBJ2-7	CASSAGYEQYF	TGTGCCAGCAGCGCGGGCTACGAGCAGTACTTC
TRBV5-5	-	TRBD1	TRBJ2-1	CASSLLQGVSYNEQFF	TGTGCCAGCAGCTTGTTACAGGGGGTAAGCTACAATGAGCAGTTCTTC
TRBV11-1	-	TRBD2	TRBJ2-2	CASTRDQREDLGELFF	TGTGCCAGCACCAGAGACCAGCGGGAGGACCTCGGGGAGCTGTTTTTT
TRBV18	-	-	TRBJ2-1	CASSPISYNEQFF	TGTGCCAGCTCTCCTATCTCCTACAATGAGCAGTTCTTC
TRBV12-2	-	-	TRBJ2-3	CASRFDRQVGGDTQYF	TGTGCAAGTCGCTTCGACCGACAGGTGGGAGGGGATACGCAGTATTTT
TRBV19	-	TRBD1	TRBJ2-1	CASSTGQGPANEQFF	TGTGCCAGTAGTACAGGACAGGGTCCGGCAAATGAGCAGTTCTTC
TRBV2	-	-	TRBJ2-7	CASSDGPNEQYF	TGTGCCAGCAGTGATGGGCCTAACGAGCAGTACTTC
TRBV27	once	-	TRBJ2-3	CASSFGGYTDTQYF	TGTGCCAGCAGTTTTGGGGGCTACACAGATACGCAGTATTTT
TRBV6-5	-	-	TRBJ1-2	CATSRDSGILGYTF	TGTGCCACCAGCCGGGACTCTGGTATCCTTGGCTACACCTTC
TRBV6-5	-	TRBD1	TRBJ1-1	CASRLGTGWTEAFF	TGTGCCAGCAGATTAGGGACAGGGTGGACTGAAGCTTTCTTT
TRBV7-9	-	TRBD1	TRBJ1-4	CASSLVQGANEKLFF	TGTGCCAGCAGCTTAGTGCAGGGGGCTAATGAAAAACTGTTTTTT
TRBV28	-	TRBD1	TRBJ1-5	CASSPGQGFQPQHF	TGTGCCAGCAGCCCGGGACAGGGGTTTCAGCCCCAGCATTTT
TRBV11-3	-	TRBD1	TRBJ2-1	CASSSVRTGDNEQFF	TGTGCCAGCAGCTCGGTTAGGACAGGCGACAATGAGCAGTTCTTC
TRBV4-3	few	-	TRBJ1-3	CASSLGHPANTIYF	TGCGCCAGCAGCCTGGGACACCCAGCGAACACCATATATTTT
TRBV5-8	-	-	TRBJ2-1	CASSPIQGYNEQFF	TGTGCCAGCAGCCCTATTCAGGGGTACAATGAGCAGTTCTTC
TRBV6-6	-	-	TRBJ1-1	CASSSYGQLKDTEAFF	TGTGCCAGCAGTTCCTACGGACAGCTAAAGGACACTGAAGCTTTCTTT
TRBV6-1	-	-	TRBJ1-3	CASILGNTIYF	TGTGCCAGCATCCTAGGAAACACCATATATTTT
TRBV19	-	TRBD1	TRBJ2-7	CASSLGPQTGGSYEQYF	TGTGCCAGTAGTCTCGGCCCCCAGACAGGGGGCTCCTACGAGCAGTACTTC
TRBV11-3	-	TRBD2	TRBJ2-2	CASSPRTSGGATGELFF	TGTGCCAGCAGCCCGAGGACTAGCGGGGGGGCAACCGGGGAGCTGTTTTTT
TRBV29-1	-	-	TRBJ2-2	CSGVATGYTGELFF	TGCAGCGGAGTTGCGACAGGTTACACCGGGGAGCTGTTTTTT
TRBV19	-	TRBD1	TRBJ2-7	CASSFSTGYEQYF	TGTGCCAGTAGTTTTTCGACAGGGTACGAGCAGTACTTC
TRBV28	once	TRBD2	TRBJ2-3	CASSSPRQGLAGGSADTQYF	TGTGCCAGCAGTTCACCCCGACAGGGACTAGCGGGAGGGTCGGCAGATACGCAGTATTTT
TRBV7-9	once	TRBD1	TRBJ1-1	CASSLIPGQGNTEAFF	TGCGCCAGCAGCTTAATTCCGGGACAGGGGAACACTGAAGCTTTCTTT
TRBV11-2	once	-	TRBJ1-5	CASSLGTGISNQPQHF	TGTGCCAGCAGCTTAGGGACGGGGATTAGCAATCAGCCCCAGCATTTT
TRBV5-6	-	-	TRBJ1-1	CASSLGGNTEAFF	TGTGCCAGCAGCTTGGGCGGGAACACTGAAGCTTTCTTT